This T cell receptor beta chain was retrieved from a study of T cells after yellow fever vaccination. Study background: It was SMART-Seq v4 Ultra Low Input that prepared the fractions with low cell numbers. Whole-study findings and limits: Reappearance after the booster was observed for most primary-vaccination clones (more than 95% CD4, around 90% CD8). The CD4 and CD8 compartments had a small share of their clonotypes in common.

A 5'RACE template-switching step, the method used to make TCR cDNA, added a universal primer site and UMIs. TCRdb processed the 5' RACE reads anew with MiXCR; each CDR3 protein has one entry. The table has about 30,000 distinct CDR3 sequences, nearly 4.5% seen once; the top ten hold under 55%. This clonotype was seen many times. The antigen is undetermined. The V end was cut by 3 bases, the J end by 6 bases, with 10 bases between. In germline, CDR1 is LNHDA, CDR2 SQIVND (reference sequence). The length of the CDR3 is 13 residues. The sample in question was CD8+ T cells sorted from PBMCs, obtained 5 days after the yellow fever booster vaccination. The TCR comes from a man in his thirties or forties who received the YFV17D yellow fever vaccine. V is TRBV19 and J is TRBJ2-3; tentatively, D is TRBD2 (5 bases). CDR3 in amino acids: CASSMRLADTQYF. The CDR3 coding sequence is TGTGCCAGTAGTATGCGTTTAGCGGATACGCAGTATTTT.